The T cell receptor (beta chain) described here comes from a study of CD8 T cells in Susac syndrome. Regarding the study as a whole: The study conceded that its TCR sequencing and HLA analysis involved relatively few individuals.

Of note for this clonotype: Its cognate antigen is unknown.

From blood CD8+ and CD4+ T cells, the TCR beta chain was sequenced. Negative magnetic isolation gave CD8+ and CD4+ cells; FACS enriched CD8+ TEMRA. The authors reverse transcribed about 0.5 to 1 ug RNA with random hexamers. TCR beta CDR3 was amplified by immunoSEQ covering 54 Vbeta and 13 Jbeta. MiXCR, applied by TCRdb to the immunoSEQ multiplex PCR reads, yields one record per CDR3 protein. The sample consists of 150,000 or so distinct CDR3 sequences, about 90% of them appearing once. From germline, CDR1 is DFQATT and CDR2 SNEGSKA (reference sequence). The CDR3 is made up of 15 amino acids. V was trimmed by 0 bases and J by 2 bases, leaving 14 bases between them.

The chain is built from TRBV20-1 and TRBJ2-7; D is perhaps TRBD2 (5 bases). Sequencing was carried out using CD4+ T cells from PBMCs. This clonotype originated in a human donor in good health. The CDR3: CSARDSGSATYEQYF. The CDR3 DNA reads TGCAGTGCTAGAGATTCGGGGTCAGCGACCTACGAGCAGTACTTC.